The 21 T cell receptor beta chains below all came from one sample that was sequenced in a study of T cells in Graves' hyperthyroidism and ophthalmopathy. Amplification targeted TCR beta CDR3 regions from RNA transcripts. HTBI primers were the set used in a first-round RT-PCR of the TCR CDR3. A single record per CDR3 protein comes from TCRdb applying MiXCR to the multiplex PCR reads. Here the sample spans 250,000 to 350,000 distinct CDR3 sequences, about 18% being singletons. Sequencing used blood. The receptors come from a woman aged 60-75 years with Graves' ophthalmopathy.

This clonotype was picked up many times. V gene TRBV11-2 combines with J gene TRBJ1-6; D remains ambiguous. This CDR3 spans 15 amino acids. Germline CDR1 SGHAT, CDR2 FQNNGV. Trimming stripped 1 base from V and 0 bases from J, with 4 bases between. In DNA form, the CDR3 reads TGTGCCAGCAGCTTAGGGAGCTCCTATAATTCACCCCTCCACTTT. As protein: CASSLGSSYNSPLHF.

This clonotype was detected many times. This rearrangement joins TRBV5-1 to TRBJ2-3, with TRBD2 matching over 7 bases. Germline V CDR1 and CDR2: SGHRS, YFSETQ. The CDR3 is 14 amino acids. The V gene end was trimmed by 7 bases and the J gene end by 2 bases; junction bases not matched to a gene: 7. Here the CDR3 reads CASGRGGATDTQYF. The DNA for the CDR3 is TGCGCCAGCGGCCGGGGAGGGGCCACAGATACGCAGTATTTT.

With regard to this clonotype: This could be a read error, since a much larger clone is one nucleotide away. The chain employs TRBV6-5 and TRBJ1-1, with a possible D match to TRBD1 (5 bases). The germline CDR1 and CDR2 sequences are MNHEY and SVGAGI. The CDR3 covers 13 residues. CDR3 sequence reads: CASSLDGGTEASF. In nucleotides, the CDR3 is TGTGCCAGCAGTTTAGATGGGGGGACTGAAGCTTCCTTT.

There are a few counts of this clonotype. J is TRBJ1-5 and V is TRBV6-1; the D gene is possibly TRBD1 (6 bases). This CDR3 is 15 amino acids long. Trimming took off 5 bases at V and 1 base at J, with 12 bases between the two ends. From germline, CDR1 is MNHNS and CDR2 SASEGT. The CDR3 sequence: CASSYEGGSNQPQHF. As DNA, the CDR3 is TGTGCCAGCAGTTATGAGGGGGGAAGCAATCAGCCCCAGCATTTT.

About this clonotype: One end of the junction is discordant with germline, which a read error may explain. As DNA, the CDR3 is TGTGCCAGCAGCTTGGGACTAGCCCCCCATGAGCAGCTCTTC. This gives the protein CASSLGLAPHEQLF. This chain links TRBV9 with TRBJ2-1, with TRBD2 matching over 9 bases. The CDR3 runs to 14 residues. Germline lookup yields CDR1 SGDLS and CDR2 YYNGEE.

This clonotype was counted ten times or more. V usage is TRBV20-1 and J usage is TRBJ2-3; possible D gene TRBD2, 6 bases. Germline lookup yields CDR1 DFQATT and CDR2 SNEGSKA (reference sequence). Trimming left V 6 bases short and J 3 bases short, with 16 bases between. The CDR3 runs 14 residues. The CDR3 loop is CSAPDGRNTDTQYF. In DNA, the CDR3 is TGCAGTGCACCGGACGGGAGAAATACAGATACGCAGTATTTT.

This sequence joins TRBV20-1 and TRBJ1-2, with no clear D. CDR1 is DFQATT, CDR2 SNEGSKA, per germline (reference sequence). The CDR3 is made up of 14 amino acids. Trimming left V 1 base short and J 8 bases short, with 17 bases between. This chain's CDR3 is CSARVDNFLSGYTF. The DNA for the CDR3 is TGCAGTGCTAGAGTTGACAATTTCCTTTCCGGCTACACCTTC.

The rearrangement joins TRBV19 to TRBJ2-2, with 9 bases that match TRBD1. This CDR3 spans 17 amino acids. V dropped 5 bases and J dropped 7; count of bases not matched to a gene: 14. Germline V lookup: CDR1 LNHDA, CDR2 SQIVND (reference sequence). The CDR3 DNA reads TGTGCCAGTAGTGCCTTTGGGGACAGGGCGAGGGGCGGGGAGCTGTTTTTT. Its protein product is CASSAFGDRARGGELFF.

Ten or more counts support this clonotype. The chain joins TRBV20-1 to TRBJ2-5; 8 bases agree with TRBD2. Germline trimming cut 7 bases from V and 1 base from J; bases unmatched to any gene: 5. Germline loops: CDR1 DFQATT, CDR2 SNEGSKA (reference sequence). The CDR3 is 13 residues long. In DNA, the CDR3 is TGCAGTGTGAGCGGGGGAACCCAAGAGACCCAGTACTTC. As protein: CSVSGGTQETQYF.

The chain couples TRBV14 to TRBJ2-1, with 12 nucleotides matching TRBD2. Germline loops: CDR1 SGHDN, CDR2 FVKESK. V lost 4 bases, J lost 9 bases, and 13 bases stayed unmatched. The CDR3 extends over 17 amino acids. This CDR3 reads CASSRYTSASGRAEQFF. The CDR3 coding sequence is TGTGCCAGCAGCCGCTACACGTCGGCTAGCGGGAGGGCTGAGCAGTTCTTC.

This clonotype has only a few counts. The V gene is TRBV11-3, the J gene TRBJ2-1, with D possibly being TRBD2 (6 bases). V dropped 0 bases and J dropped 0 bases, with 15 bases sitting between them. CDR3 length: 18 amino acids. Germline V gene lookup returns CDR1 SGHNT and CDR2 YENEEA. The CDR3 loop reads CASSLEGPGLSSYNEQFF. CDR3 sequence (DNA): TGTGCCAGCAGCTTAGAAGGGCCGGGACTGAGCTCCTACAATGAGCAGTTCTTC.

This clonotype was seen many times. The genes are TRBV3-1 and TRBJ1-2, with D tentatively TRBD1 (6 bases). Germline V gives CDR1 LGHDT, CDR2 YNNKEL (reference sequence). The CDR3 consists of 15 residues. V lost 5 bases and J 4 bases, leaving 17 bases between the germline ends. The CDR3 region has the DNA TGTGCCAGCAGCTCAAGGCGGGCAGGGGCCTATGGCTACACCTTC. Encoded protein: CASSSRRAGAYGYTF.

This clonotype was seen only a few times. The chain links TRBV6-2 or TRBV6-3 to TRBJ2-7; D gene unclear. CDR3 size: 10 residues. Germline loops: CDR1 MNHEY, CDR2 SVGEGT. V lost 10 bases and J lost 6, with 10 bases in between. The CDR3 reads CATRGSEQYF. The CDR3 coding sequence is TGTGCCACGCGTGGGTCCGAGCAGTACTTC.

This clonotype was seen repeatedly, ten times or more. This chain uses TRBV7-2 with TRBJ2-3, with unresolved D. This CDR3 has 13 amino acids. V was trimmed by 3 bases and J by 10 bases, leaving 14 bases between them. Germline lookup yields CDR1 SGHTA and CDR2 FQGNSA. The CDR3 reads CASSFPGSWAQYF. The CDR3 DNA follows: TGTGCCAGCAGCTTCCCGGGCTCTTGGGCGCAGTATTTT.

This clonotype appeared a few times. A much larger clone differs by one base, so this may be a read error. The rearrangement joins TRBV18 to TRBJ2-5, with D possibly matching TRBD1 (5 bases). The CDR3 contains 14 residues. Germline V CDR1 and CDR2: KGHSH, LQKENI. The CDR3 sequence: CASPPPAGRETQYF. In nucleotides, the CDR3 is TGTGCCAGCCCACCACCGGCAGGGCGGGAGACCCAGTACTTC.

The chain has TRBV6-1 and TRBJ2-3, with 10 bases fitting TRBD2. This CDR3 has 16 residues. The junction had 9 bases not matched to a gene; V was cut back by 5 bases and J by 4 bases. In germline, CDR1 is MNHNS, CDR2 SASEGT. CDR3 DNA: TGTGCCAGCAGTCCGCTTAGCGGGAGGCGGTCAGATACGCAGTATTTT. Protein product: CASSPLSGRRSDTQYF.

This clonotype came up a few times. V usage is TRBV10-3 and J usage is TRBJ2-2; D is unclear. Germline V CDR1 and CDR2: ENHRY, SYGVKD. The CDR3 spans 12 residues. V lost 5 bases and J 5 bases, leaving 6 bases between the germline ends. The chain's CDR3 is CAISPNTGELFF. DNA of the CDR3: TGTGCCATCAGTCCCAATACCGGGGAGCTGTTTTTT.

This rearrangement joins TRBV6-5 to TRBJ1-6; the D is unclear. The CDR3 totals 15 residues. The germline CDR1 and CDR2 sequences are MNHEY and SVGAGI. V lost 2 bases, J lost 3 bases, and 8 bases lay in between. Here the CDR3 reads CASSYLMNYNSPLHF. The CDR3 region has the DNA TGTGCCAGCAGTTACCTCATGAACTATAATTCACCCCTCCACTTT.

The chain links TRBV7-9 to TRBJ1-1, with a possible D match to TRBD1 (5 bases). V was shortened by 5 bases and J by 0 bases, with 22 bases between the two germline ends. Germline CDR1 is SEHNR and CDR2 is FQNEAQ (reference sequence). The CDR3 totals 18 residues. As DNA, the CDR3 is TGTGCCAGCAGCGGCCAGGGTGATAGGCCTCTTCTGAACACTGAAGCTTTCTTT. Protein sequence: CASSGQGDRPLLNTEAFF.

CDR3 sequence (DNA): TGTGCCAGCAGTCATTCTAGCGGCCCCTACAATGAGCAGTTCTTC. Amino acid sequence: CASSHSSGPYNEQFF. This chain joins TRBV2 and TRBJ2-1; TRBD2 aligns across 7 bases. V dropped 5 bases and J dropped 2; count of bases not matched to a gene: 6. CDR1 and CDR2 (germline): SNHLY, FYNNEI. The CDR3 consists of 15 residues.

This clonotype was found many times. The CDR3 DNA sequence: TGCAGTGCGCGGACGGTCTCTAATGAAAAACTGTTTTTT. It is translated as CSARTVSNEKLFF. The rearrangement uses TRBV20-1 and TRBJ1-4; no firm D call. Per the germline V gene, CDR1 is DFQATT and CDR2 is SNEGSKA (reference sequence). V gave up 6 bases and J gave up 3 bases, with 11 bases separating them. The CDR3 sequence is 13 residues long.